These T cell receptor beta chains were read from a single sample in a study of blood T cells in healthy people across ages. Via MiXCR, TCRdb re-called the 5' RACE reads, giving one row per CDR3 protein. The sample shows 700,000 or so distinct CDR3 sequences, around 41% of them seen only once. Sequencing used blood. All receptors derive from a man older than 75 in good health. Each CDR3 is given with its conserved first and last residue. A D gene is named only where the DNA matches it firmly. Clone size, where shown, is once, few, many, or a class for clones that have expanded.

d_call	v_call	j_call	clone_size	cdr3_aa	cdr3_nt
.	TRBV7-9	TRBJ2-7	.	CASSVLTGSKSYEQYF	TGTGCCAGCAGCGTATTAACAGGGTCCAAATCCTACGAGCAGTACTTC
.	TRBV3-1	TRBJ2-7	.	CANSPNLQGIYEQYF	TGTGCCAACAGCCCGAACCTACAGGGAATCTACGAGCAGTACTTC
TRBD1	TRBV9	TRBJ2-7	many	CASSVGTGPLYEQYF	TGTGCCAGCAGCGTTGGGACAGGGCCCCTTTACGAGCAGTACTTC
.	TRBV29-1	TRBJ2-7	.	CSVETFLGPYNEQYF	TGCAGCGTTGAGACTTTCTTGGGTCCCTACAATGAGCAGTACTTC
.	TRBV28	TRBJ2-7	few	CASSSSSSASPYEQYF	TGTGCCAGCAGTTCCAGCTCCAGTGCCTCCCCCTACGAGCAGTACTTC
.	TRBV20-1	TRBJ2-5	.	CSARPTGEGDETQYF	TGCAGTGCTAGACCCACCGGAGAGGGGGATGAGACCCAGTACTTC
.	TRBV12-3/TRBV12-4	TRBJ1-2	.	CASSLSSSYGYTF	TGTGCCAGCAGTTTAAGTAGCAGCTATGGCTACACCTTC
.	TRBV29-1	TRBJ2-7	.	CSVYDIGVGSFEQYF	TGCAGCGTATACGACATCGGCGTGGGATCATTCGAGCAGTACTTC
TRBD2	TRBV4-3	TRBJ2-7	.	CASSRTSGGPNEQYF	TGCGCCAGCAGCCGAACTAGCGGGGGCCCCAATGAGCAGTACTTC
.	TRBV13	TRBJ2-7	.	CASSFRGPNYNEQYF	TGTGCCAGCAGCTTCCGGGGACCCAACTACAATGAGCAGTACTTC
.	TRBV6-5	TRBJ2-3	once	CSCGSGDSTDTQYF	TGTAGTTGCGGGTCTGGGGACAGCACAGATACGCAGTATTTT
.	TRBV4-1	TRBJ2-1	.	CASSQQTAPEQFF	TGCGCCAGCAGCCAACAGACAGCTCCCGAGCAGTTCTTC
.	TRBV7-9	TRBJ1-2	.	CASSLVRSDYGYTF	TGTGCCAGCAGCTTAGTTCGAAGTGACTATGGCTACACCTTC
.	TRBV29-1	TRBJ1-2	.	CSVDTGTYGYTF	TGCAGCGTAGACACAGGGACCTATGGCTACACCTTC
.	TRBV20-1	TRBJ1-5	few	CSAREGSVSNQPQHF	TGCAGTGCTAGGGAGGGGAGTGTGAGCAATCAGCCCCAGCATTTT
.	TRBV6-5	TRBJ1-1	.	CASSYLGVRLTEAFF	TGTGCCAGCAGTTACCTGGGGGTTAGATTGACTGAAGCTTTCTTT
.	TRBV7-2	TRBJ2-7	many	CASSFGVREQYF	TGTGCCAGCAGCTTTGGGGTGCGCGAGCAGTACTTC
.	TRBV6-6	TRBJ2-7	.	CASIYAGDEQYF	TGTGCCAGCATTTACGCCGGCGACGAGCAGTACTTC
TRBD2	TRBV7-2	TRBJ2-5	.	CASSLAGAGGLNEQYF	TGTGCCAGCAGCTTAGCTGGAGCGGGGGGCCTCAATGAGCAGTACTTC
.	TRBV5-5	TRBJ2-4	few	CASSLGGERVAKNIQYF	TGTGCCAGCAGCTTGGGAGGGGAAAGGGTAGCCAAAAACATTCAGTACTTC
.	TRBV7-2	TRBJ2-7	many	CASSLGRGGKEQYF	TGTGCCAGCAGCTTAGGGAGAGGTGGAAAGGAGCAGTACTTC
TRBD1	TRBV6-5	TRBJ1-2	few	CASISDRGGYTF	TGTGCCAGCATTTCCGACAGGGGTGGCTACACCTTC
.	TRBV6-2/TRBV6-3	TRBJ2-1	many	CASTKISTGNYNEQFF	TGTGCCAGCACCAAGATATCGACAGGCAACTACAATGAGCAGTTCTTC
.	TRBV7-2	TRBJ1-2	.	CASSPTGGANYGYTF	TGTGCCAGCAGCCCAACGGGGGGAGCAAACTATGGCTACACCTTC
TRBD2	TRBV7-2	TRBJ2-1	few	CASSPSGQRGEQFF	TGTGCCAGCAGCCCAAGTGGCCAGCGGGGCGAGCAGTTCTTC
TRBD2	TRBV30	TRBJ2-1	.	CAWSPGLVGEQFF	TGTGCCTGGAGTCCCGGACTAGTCGGTGAGCAGTTCTTC
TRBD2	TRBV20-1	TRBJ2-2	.	CSAGTSGGALGTGELFF	TGCAGTGCAGGGACTAGCGGGGGGGCCCTTGGAACCGGGGAGCTGTTTTTT
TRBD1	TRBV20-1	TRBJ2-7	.	CSARITRDRVEQYF	TGCAGTGCTAGAATTACCCGGGACAGGGTCGAGCAGTACTTC
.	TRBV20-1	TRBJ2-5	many	CSGGPLQYF	TGCAGCGGCGGGCCCTTACAGTACTTC
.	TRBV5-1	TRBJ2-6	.	CASSLAQGSSGANVLTF	TGCGCCAGCAGCTTGGCGCAGGGTTCCTCTGGGGCCAACGTCCTGACTTTC
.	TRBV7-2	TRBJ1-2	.	CASSPTQTTNYTF	TGTGCCAGCAGCCCGACTCAAACTACCAACTACACCTTC
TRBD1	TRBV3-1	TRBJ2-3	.	CASSHRGRTDTQYF	TGTGCCAGCAGCCACAGGGGGCGAACAGATACGCAGTATTTT
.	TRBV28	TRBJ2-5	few	CASSSGVLQETQYF	TGTGCCAGCAGTTCCGGGGTGTTGCAAGAGACCCAGTACTTC
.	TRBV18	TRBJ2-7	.	CASSPTFRAVGITYEQYF	TGTGCCAGCTCACCAACCTTTAGGGCAGTCGGAATTACCTACGAGCAGTACTTC
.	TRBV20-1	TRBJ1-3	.	CSARGAGSSGNTIYF	TGCAGTGCCCGGGGGGCAGGATCCTCTGGAAACACCATATATTTT
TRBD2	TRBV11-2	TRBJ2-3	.	CASSLDRRLAGGKDTQYF	TGTGCCAGCAGCTTAGATCGTCGACTAGCGGGGGGTAAAGATACGCAGTATTTT
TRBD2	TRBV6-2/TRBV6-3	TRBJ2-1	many	CASSYSATSGIYNEQFF	TGTGCCAGCAGTTACTCGGCCACTAGCGGGATCTACAATGAGCAGTTCTTC
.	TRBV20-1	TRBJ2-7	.	CSARLDLQEQYF	TGCAGTGCCAGACTAGACCTCCAGGAGCAGTACTTC
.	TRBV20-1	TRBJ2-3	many	CSARSKRAADTQYF	TGCAGTGCTAGATCAAAGCGGGCCGCAGATACGCAGTATTTT
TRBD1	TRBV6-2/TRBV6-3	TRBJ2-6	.	CASNRQGSSGANVLTF	TGTGCCAGCAACAGACAGGGTAGCTCTGGGGCCAACGTCCTGACTTTC
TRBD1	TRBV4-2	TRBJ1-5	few	CASGNLGQGAQKPQHF	TGTGCCAGCGGTAACTTGGGACAGGGGGCTCAAAAGCCCCAGCATTTT
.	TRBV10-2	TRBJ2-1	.	CASATSVGEQFF	TGCGCCAGCGCAACTAGTGTCGGTGAGCAGTTCTTC
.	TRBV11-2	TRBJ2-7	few	CASSLEVGSYEQYF	TGTGCCAGCAGCTTAGAGGTGGGCAGCTACGAGCAGTACTTC